The clone carrying this T cell receptor (beta chain) has ten or more counts. What it binds is unknown. The table came from immunoSEQ multiplex PCR; TCRdb's copy has only in-frame clones and leaves some out. The sample has tens of thousands of clones, approximately 89% seen once. The J segment lost 2 bases and the V segment lost 5 bases, leaving 10 bases of the junction unmatched. Germline assignment: CDR1 SEHNR and CDR2 FQNEAQ (reference sequence). The CDR3 spans 17 residues. This entry comes from a study of T cell responses to AZD1222 COVID-19 vaccine. Overall study results and limits: Seropositivity was recorded at baseline in only a handful of AZD1222 recipients. Spike-spanning, vaccine-associated CD4 TCRs were dominant at 160-218 and 743-854. Repertoire samples came only from after the peak T cell response.

V and J are TRBV7-9 and TRBJ1-1; 11 bases line up with TRBD1. The material sequenced was peripheral blood, taken on day 0 of AZD1222 vaccination. This sequence was found in an adult in good health. CDR3 in amino acids: CASSPKGQGVRNTEAFF. The CDR3 DNA is TGTGCCAGCAGCCCGAAGGGACAGGGGGTACGAAACACTGAAGCTTTCTTT.